Listed here are 26 T cell receptor beta chains from one sample, sequenced in a study of cytomegalovirus exposure and HLA in healthy donors. Sequencing was performed with immunoSEQ multiplex PCR; in TCRdb, only in-frame clones are kept and a portion is missing. The sample lists roughly 330,000 clones, around 90% occurring once. The sequencing input was PBMCs. Receptors originate from a young woman in good health and CMV-seropositive.

The chain has TRBV27 and TRBJ2-1, with a tentative D call TRBD2 (7 bases). V lost 7 bases to trimming and J lost 3 bases, with 22 bases between them. CDR3 length: 17 amino acids. The V gene's germline CDR1 is MNHEY and CDR2 SMNVEV (reference sequence). CDR3 protein: CASTFERDNPFYNEQFF. CDR3 coding DNA: TGTGCCAGCACTTTTGAGCGGGACAATCCTTTCTACAATGAGCAGTTCTTC.

This clone showed up just once. This chain links TRBV25-1 with TRBJ1-2, with 8 positions matching TRBD1. Germline CDR1 and CDR2: MGHDK and SYGVNS. V lost 7 bases, J lost 2 bases, and 6 bases stayed unmatched. CDR3 length: 14 amino acids. Written as DNA, the CDR3 is TGTGCCAGCACGCCGACAGGGGAAAACTATGGCTACACCTTC. It is translated as CASTPTGENYGYTF.

In its sample, this clone was seen a few times. The chain is built from TRBV7-2 and TRBJ1-5, with TRBD1 matching 9 bases. This CDR3 is built from 15 residues. The germline V gene has CDR1 SGHTA and CDR2 FQGNSA. With 5 bases clipped from V and 4 bases from J, the junction kept 6 bases outside the gene matches. The CDR3 region has the DNA TGTGCCAGCAGCCCCAGGACAGGGGATAATCAGCCCCAGCATTTT. It encodes CASSPRTGDNQPQHF.

This clone has at least ten counts. The J gene is TRBJ2-3, the V gene TRBV25-1; 8 nucleotides align to TRBD1. The CDR3 covers 15 residues. Germline V lookup: CDR1 MGHDK, CDR2 SYGVNS. The trim removed 2 bases at V and 1 base at J, leaving 2 bases unmatched. The CDR3 spells CASSEMTGGTDTQYF. The CDR3 DNA reads TGTGCCAGCAGTGAAATGACAGGGGGCACAGATACGCAGTATTTT.

This sequence joins TRBV5-1 and TRBJ2-3, with 9 bases fitting TRBD1. Per germline, CDR1 SGHRS and CDR2 YFSETQ. V gave up 0 bases and J gave up 4 bases; unmatched junction bases: 12. This CDR3 has 18 residues. Written as DNA, the CDR3 is TGCGCCAGCAGCTTGGCCGACAGGACAGGGGCCTCGCCAGATACGCAGTATTTT. Its protein product is CASSLADRTGASPDTQYF.

This chain connects TRBV5-1 to TRBJ1-1, with a possible D match to TRBD1 (5 bases). The germline V gene encodes CDR1 SGHRS and CDR2 YFSETQ. Trimming stripped 4 bases from V and 8 bases from J, with 9 bases between. The CDR3 is 11 residues long. CDR3 DNA sequence: TGCGCCAGCAGCCTGGGACCCGAAGCTTTCTTT. Translating it yields CASSLGPEAFF. Full variable domain (missing parts from reference TRBV5-1 and TRBJ1-1): KAGVTQTPRYLIKTRGQQVTLSCSPISGHRSVSWYQQTPGQGLQFLFEYFSETQRNKGNFPGRFSGRQFSNSRSEMNVSTLELGDSALYLCASSLGPEAFFGQGTRLTVV.

The chain employs TRBV6-6 and TRBJ1-1; D ambiguous. Per the germline V gene, CDR1 is MNHNY and CDR2 is SVGAGI (reference sequence). The CDR3 loop spans 12 amino acids. V gave up 4 bases and J gave up 5 bases, with 8 bases separating them. The DNA of the CDR3 is TGTGCCAGCAGTTTAGCAGAAACTGAAGCTTTCTTT. As protein: CASSLAETEAFF.

In this sample, this clone turned up once. This rearrangement joins TRBV27 to TRBJ1-2, with 7 bases identical to TRBD1. In germline, CDR1 is MNHEY, CDR2 SMNVEV (reference sequence). The CDR3 contains 13 residues. The V gene end was trimmed by 6 bases and the J gene end by 3 bases; junction bases not matched to a gene: 4. CDR3 residues: CASSHDRDYGYTF. The CDR3 nucleotides are TGTGCCAGCAGCCACGACAGGGACTATGGCTACACCTTC.

The chain employs TRBV27 and TRBJ2-3, with D unclear. Trimming cost V 1 base and J 2 bases, with 7 bases left between them. CDR3 length: 14 residues. CDR1 and CDR2 from the germline V gene are MNHEY and SMNVEV (reference sequence). CDR3 nucleotide sequence: TGTGCCAGCAGTTTATATCTCCCCACAGATACGCAGTATTTT. It translates to CASSLYLPTDTQYF.

This chain connects TRBV11-2 to TRBJ2-7, with 7 bases lining up with TRBD1. CDR1 and CDR2 (germline): SGHAT, FQNNGV. V lost 5 bases to trimming and J lost 2 bases; unmatched junction nucleotides: 9. The CDR3 length is 15 residues. The CDR3 protein is CASSERQGGPYEQYF. DNA for the CDR3: TGTGCCAGCAGCGAAAGACAGGGTGGGCCCTACGAGCAGTACTTC.

The gene calls are TRBV20-1 and TRBJ1-1; perhaps TRBD1 as D (5 bases). V was shortened by 5 bases and J by 10 bases, with 11 bases between the two germline ends. The CDR3 totals 10 residues. Germline CDR1 is DFQATT and CDR2 is SNEGSKA (reference sequence). CDR3 DNA: TGCAGTGCTTCAGTCGGGGGAGCTTTCTTT. This codes for CSASVGGAFF.

V is TRBV25-1 and J is TRBJ2-3; weak D call: TRBD1 (6 bases). Looked up from germline, CDR1 is MGHDK and CDR2 is SYGVNS. Trimming pared 1 base from V and 4 bases from J, leaving 6 bases between. The CDR3 runs 13 residues. The CDR3, as DNA: TGTGCCAGCAGTGAATCAGGGGCAGATACGCAGTATTTT. It codes for CASSESGADTQYF.

CDR3: CASSTTTGVRSYEQYF. CDR3 sequence (DNA): TGTGCCAGCAGCACCACTACAGGAGTTAGGAGCTACGAGCAGTACTTC. The chain recombines TRBV5-4 with TRBJ2-7; possible D gene TRBD1, 5 bases. Germline V CDR1 and CDR2: SGHNT, YYREEE (reference sequence). CDR3 length equals 16 residues. The germline V and J ends were trimmed by 4 bases and 3 bases, with 20 bases remaining between them.

Here the CDR3 DNA reads TGTGCCTGGAGTGTACTCGGCAGTAATTCACCCCTCCACTTT. Protein product: CAWSVLGSNSPLHF. The chain employs TRBV30 and TRBJ1-6; D is unresolved. Germline-derived CDR1 and CDR2 are GTSNPN and SVGIG (reference sequence). This CDR3 comprises 14 residues. The ends were cut back, 0 bases at V and 6 bases at J, with 9 bases in the middle.

Only a few counts were recorded for this clone. The CDR3 protein is CASSIVTGTYNEQFF. In DNA form, the CDR3 reads TGTGCCAGTAGTATAGTAACAGGGACCTACAATGAGCAGTTCTTC. This chain uses TRBV19 with TRBJ2-1; tentatively, D is TRBD1 (6 bases). The V end lost 1 base, the J end lost 2 bases, and 9 bases lay between the germline ends. This CDR3 comprises 15 residues. Germline CDR1 LNHDA, CDR2 SQIVND (reference sequence).

Note on this clone: Other DNA sequences within the sample encode an identical CDR3. The chain combines TRBV5-1 with TRBJ2-2; TRBD1 matches 7 bases. V lost 4 bases to trimming and J lost 0 bases; unmatched junction nucleotides: 3. The CDR3 loop spans 15 amino acids. In germline, CDR1 is SGHRS, CDR2 YFSETQ. The DNA for the CDR3 is TGCGCCAGCAGCCCTGGACAGGCGAACACCGGGGAGCTGTTTTTT. Protein: CASSPGQANTGELFF.

This clone was observed once. V gene TRBV4-2 combines with J gene TRBJ2-6; TRBD1 might be the D (5 bases). V was trimmed by 5 bases and J by 1 base, leaving 12 bases between them. Germline V gene sequence: CDR1 LGHNA, CDR2 YNFKEQ. The CDR3 runs 16 residues. DNA for the CDR3: TGTGCCAGCAGCTTGCTGGGGCTATCTGGGGCCAACGTCCTGACTTTC. As protein: CASSLLGLSGANVLTF.

This sequence joins TRBV27 and TRBJ1-2, with D perhaps matching TRBD1 (5 bases). With 10 bases removed from V and 3 bases from J, the gap between germline ends came to 15 bases. CDR1 and CDR2 (germline): MNHEY, SMNVEV (reference sequence). The CDR3 runs to 13 residues. The DNA for the CDR3 is TGTGCCACCTCCATTACAGGCCACTATGGCTACACCTTC. Encoded protein: CATSITGHYGYTF.

This clone is a singleton in its sample. This chain links TRBV7-2 with TRBJ2-7; the match to TRBD2 covers 7 bases. V trimming: 5 bases; J trimming: 3 bases; junction bases outside the gene matches: 7. Germline-derived CDR1 and CDR2 are SGHTA and FQGNSA. The CDR3 totals 14 residues. The CDR3 region has the DNA TGTGCCAGCAGCCCCCCTGGGAGGGACTACGAGCAGTACTTC. Amino acids: CASSPPGRDYEQYF.

The chain employs TRBV9 and TRBJ2-1; tentative D call: TRBD2 (5 bases). The CDR3 is 15 amino acids. Trimming cost V 4 bases and J 5 bases, with 16 bases left between them. From germline, CDR1 is SGDLS and CDR2 YYNGEE. CDR3 DNA: TGTGCCAGCAGCAGAGACCGGGGTAAGAACAATGAGCAGTTCTTC. This sequence encodes CASSRDRGKNNEQFF.

V gene TRBV9 combines with J gene TRBJ2-7, with D hard to call. Trimming left V 0 bases short and J 3 bases short, with 10 bases between. The CDR3 covers 14 residues. Germline assignment: CDR1 SGDLS and CDR2 YYNGEE. The CDR3 sequence is CASSVGSNNYEQYF. The DNA for the CDR3 is TGTGCCAGCAGCGTAGGAAGCAACAACTACGAGCAGTACTTC.

CDR3 sequence reads: CASSPGEYEQYF. Written as DNA, the CDR3 is TGTGCCAGCAGCCCTGGGGAATACGAGCAGTACTTC. This rearrangement joins TRBV11-1 to TRBJ2-7; D remains ambiguous. The germline V gene has CDR1 SGHAT and CDR2 FQDESV (reference sequence). This CDR3 spans 12 amino acids. The V and J ends lost 5 bases and 4 bases respectively, with 9 bases between them. Based on the CDR3 plus reference TRBV11-1 and TRBJ2-7, the full variable domain is EAEVAQSPRYKITEKSQAVAFWCDPISGHATLYWYRQILGQGPELLVQFQDESVVDDSQLPKDRFSAERLKGVDSTLKIQPAELGDSAMYLCASSPGEYEQYFGPGTRLTVT.

The V call is TRBV7-9, the J call TRBJ1-2; no clear D. V shed 6 bases and J shed 4 bases, with 18 bases lying between them. Germline-derived CDR1 and CDR2 are SEHNR and FQNEAQ (reference sequence). This CDR3 comprises 15 residues. In DNA, the CDR3 is TGTGCCAGCAGACCGCACCCCCGGGAGCTCTATGGCTACACCTTC. Amino acid sequence: CASRPHPRELYGYTF.

This chain uses TRBV29-1 with TRBJ1-5; D perhaps matches TRBD1 (5 bases). Germline assignment: CDR1 SQVTM and CDR2 ANQGSEA. The V gene lost 4 bases and the J gene lost 5 bases, with 12 bases spanning the gap. The CDR3 spans 13 residues. DNA for the CDR3: TGCAGCGTTGCGGGGGATAACTATCAGCCCCAGCATTTT. Protein: CSVAGDNYQPQHF.

V usage is TRBV23-1 and J usage is TRBJ2-4; possibly TRBD1 or TRBD2 for D (5 bases each). TRBV23-1 is flagged as an ORF with uncertain function. CDR3 length equals 17 residues. The ends were cut back, 4 bases at V and 0 bases at J, with 16 bases in the middle. CDR3 sequence reads: CASSRQRDDLAKNIQYF. In DNA form, the CDR3 reads TGCGCCAGCAGTCGTCAACGGGACGATCTAGCCAAAAACATTCAGTACTTC.

The gene calls are TRBV28 and TRBJ1-1, with D possibly being TRBD1 (5 bases). Deletions cut 2 bases from V and 4 bases from J, with 11 bases between. CDR1 and CDR2 from the germline V gene are MDHEN and SYDVKM. This CDR3 spans 14 amino acids. The CDR3, as DNA: TGTGCCAGCAGTTTAGGCACCCAGGGCACTGAAGCTTTCTTT. Translation: CASSLGTQGTEAFF. The full variable domain, rest sourced from reference TRBV28 and TRBJ1-1, is DVKVTQSSRYLVKRTGEKVFLECVQDMDHENMFWYRQDPGLGLRLIYFSYDVKMKEKGDIPEGYSVSREKKERFSLILESASTNQTSMYLCASSLGTQGTEAFFGQGTRLTVV.